This TCR beta chain was recorded in a study of early T cells in non-severe SARS-CoV-2 infection. Across the whole study: Whole-blood bulk RNA, unsorted, was sequenced, and chains were unpaired.

General study points: There was a bias toward anti-spike CD8 responses in VDJdb matching, which missed private and CD4 specificities.

Trimming took 0 bases from V and 0 from J, leaving 5 bases between them. CDR3 length equals 14 residues. Germline V lookup: CDR1 SGDLS, CDR2 YYNGEE. About this clonotype: Antigen: not known.

Individual cDNA molecules were tagged with unique molecular identifiers. From the 5' RACE reads, TCRdb called clonotypes with MiXCR, one entry per CDR3 protein. Among 85,000 to 100,000 distinct CDR3 sequences listed, 11% were seen once. The sequencing used whole blood, collected at baseline. V gene TRBV9 combines with J gene TRBJ2-3, with D unresolved. This clonotype originated in an adult who was a healthcare worker with PCR-confirmed SARS-CoV-2 infection or an uninfected control (not recorded which). As DNA, the CDR3 is TGTGCCAGCAGCGTAGCTCAGAGCACAGATACGCAGTATTTT. It translates to CASSVAQSTDTQYF.